This T cell receptor (beta chain) was retrieved from a study of beta chain features in type 1 diabetes. For the study at large: Healthy donors and patients showed comparable age, gender and cell yields. Study-wide findings and caveats: People with Type 1 diabetes carried modestly yet significantly shorter TCRB CDR3s in all four CD4+ subsets. TCRB rearrangement may or may not be influenced by HLA type; here this remained unresolved. VDJ junctions from type 1 diabetes patients carried fewer insertions and larger deletions.

This clone came up a few times. What it recognizes is unknown. Trimming cost V 5 bases and J 1 base, with 7 bases left between them. Germline V gene data show CDR1 as GTSNPN and CDR2 as SVGIG (reference sequence). This CDR3 is 12 amino acids long. The study reverse transcribed the entire isolated RNA, so it sequenced expressed TCRB transcripts. Sequenced by immunoSEQ multiplex PCR; TCRdb stores in-frame clones only, minus some. Of around 110,000 clones detected, about 16% appear once; the ten largest clones hold over 2%. Sorted CD4+ subsets: naive, central memory, regulatory, stem cell-like memory (CD45RO/CCR7/CD25/CD127/CD95/CD27 panel).

The chain employs TRBV30 and TRBJ2-3; D call uncertain. The sequenced sample was central memory CD4+ T cells from blood. The source is a man younger than 40 with type 1 diabetes. The CDR3 loop reads CAWAAGTDTQYF. In DNA form, the CDR3 reads TGTGCCTGGGCCGCCGGCACAGATACGCAGTATTTT.